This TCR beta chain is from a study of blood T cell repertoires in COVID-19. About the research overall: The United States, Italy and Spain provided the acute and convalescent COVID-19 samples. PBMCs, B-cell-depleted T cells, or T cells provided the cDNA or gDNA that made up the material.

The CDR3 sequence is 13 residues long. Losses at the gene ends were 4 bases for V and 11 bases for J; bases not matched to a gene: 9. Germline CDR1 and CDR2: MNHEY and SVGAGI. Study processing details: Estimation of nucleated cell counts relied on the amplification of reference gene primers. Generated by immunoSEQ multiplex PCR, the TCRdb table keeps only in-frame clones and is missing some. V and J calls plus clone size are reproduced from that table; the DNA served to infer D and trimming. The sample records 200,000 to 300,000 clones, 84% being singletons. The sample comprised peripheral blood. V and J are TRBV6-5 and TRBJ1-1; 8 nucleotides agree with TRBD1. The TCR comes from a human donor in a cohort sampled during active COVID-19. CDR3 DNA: TGTGCCAGCAGTTTCGGACAGGGCCGTTGGGCTTTCTTT. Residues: CASSFGQGRWAFF.